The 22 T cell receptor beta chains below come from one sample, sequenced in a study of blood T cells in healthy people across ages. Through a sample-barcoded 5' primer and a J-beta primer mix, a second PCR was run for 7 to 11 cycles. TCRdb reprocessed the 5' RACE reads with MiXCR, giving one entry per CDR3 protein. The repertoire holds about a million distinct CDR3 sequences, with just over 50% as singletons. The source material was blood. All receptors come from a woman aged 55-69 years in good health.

The CDR3 DNA reads TGCGCCAGCAGCCAAGACCCTAGCGGGCCGAACACCGGGGAGCTGTTTTTT. As protein: CASSQDPSGPNTGELFF. The chain uses TRBV4-3 and TRBJ2-2; 8 bases are shared with TRBD2. The CDR3 runs to 17 residues. With 0 bases clipped from V and 0 bases from J, the junction kept 3 bases outside the gene matches. Germline V gene sequence: CDR1 LGHNA, CDR2 YSLEER.

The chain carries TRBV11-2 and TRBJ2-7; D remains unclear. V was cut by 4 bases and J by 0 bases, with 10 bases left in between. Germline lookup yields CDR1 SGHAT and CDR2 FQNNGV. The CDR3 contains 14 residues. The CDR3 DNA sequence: TGTGCCAGCAGCTCAGTGGGCCACTCCTACGAGCAGTACTTC. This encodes CASSSVGHSYEQYF.

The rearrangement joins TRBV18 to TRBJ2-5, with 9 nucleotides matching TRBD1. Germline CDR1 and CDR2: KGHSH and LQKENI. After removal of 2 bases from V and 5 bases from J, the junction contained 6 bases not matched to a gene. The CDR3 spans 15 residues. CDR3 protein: CASSPMDRGAETQYF. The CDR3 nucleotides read TGTGCCAGCTCACCAATGGACAGGGGTGCGGAGACCCAGTACTTC.

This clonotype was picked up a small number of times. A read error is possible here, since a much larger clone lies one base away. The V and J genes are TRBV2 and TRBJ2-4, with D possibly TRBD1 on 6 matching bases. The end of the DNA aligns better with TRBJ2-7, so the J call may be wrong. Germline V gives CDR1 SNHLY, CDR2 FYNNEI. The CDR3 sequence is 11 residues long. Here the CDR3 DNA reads TGTGCCAGCCAACAGGGCTACGAGCAGTACTTC. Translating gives CASQQGYEQYF.

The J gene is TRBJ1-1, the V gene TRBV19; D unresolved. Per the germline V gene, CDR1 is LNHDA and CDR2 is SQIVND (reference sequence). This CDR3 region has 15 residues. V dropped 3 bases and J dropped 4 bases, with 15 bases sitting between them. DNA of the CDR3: TGTGCCAGTAGTATTCGGTCGCGACGGGGCACTGAAGCTTTCTTT. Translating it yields CASSIRSRRGTEAFF.

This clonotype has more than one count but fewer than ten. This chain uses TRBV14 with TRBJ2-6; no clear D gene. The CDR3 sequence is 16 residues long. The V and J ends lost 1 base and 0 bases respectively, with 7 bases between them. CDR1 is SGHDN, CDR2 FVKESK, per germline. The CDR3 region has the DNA TGTGCCAGCAGCCAAGGGCATCTCTCTGGGGCCAACGTCCTGACTTTC. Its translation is CASSQGHLSGANVLTF. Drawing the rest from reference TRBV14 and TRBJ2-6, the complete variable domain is EAGVTQFPSHSVIEKGQTVTLRCDPISGHDNLYWYRRVMGKEIKFLLHFVKESKQDESGMPNNRFLAERTGGTYSTLKVQPAELEDSGVYFCASSQGHLSGANVLTFGAGSRLTVL.

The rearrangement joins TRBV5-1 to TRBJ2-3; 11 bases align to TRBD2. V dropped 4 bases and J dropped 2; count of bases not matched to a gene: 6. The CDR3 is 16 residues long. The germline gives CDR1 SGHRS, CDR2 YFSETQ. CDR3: CASSISTSGITDTQYF. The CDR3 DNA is TGCGCCAGCAGCATATCGACTAGCGGGATCACAGATACGCAGTATTTT.

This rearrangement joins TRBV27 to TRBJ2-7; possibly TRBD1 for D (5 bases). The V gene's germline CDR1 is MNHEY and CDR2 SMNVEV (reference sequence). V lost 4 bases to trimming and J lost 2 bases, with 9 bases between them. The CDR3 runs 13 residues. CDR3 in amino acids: CASSSTRAYEQYF. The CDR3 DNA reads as TGTGCCAGCAGTTCGACCAGGGCCTACGAGCAGTACTTC.

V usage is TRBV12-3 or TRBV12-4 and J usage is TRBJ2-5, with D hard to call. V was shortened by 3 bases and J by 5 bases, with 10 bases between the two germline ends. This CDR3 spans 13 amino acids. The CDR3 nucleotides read TGTGCCAGCAGTTTGGGCTTATCGGAGACCCAGTACTTC. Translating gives CASSLGLSETQYF.

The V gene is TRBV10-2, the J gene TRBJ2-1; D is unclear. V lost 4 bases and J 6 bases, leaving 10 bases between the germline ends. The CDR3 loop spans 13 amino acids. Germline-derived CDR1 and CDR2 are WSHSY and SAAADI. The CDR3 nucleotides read TGCGCCAGCAGTGGGGCCCGGGTCAATGAGCAGTTCTTC. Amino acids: CASSGARVNEQFF.

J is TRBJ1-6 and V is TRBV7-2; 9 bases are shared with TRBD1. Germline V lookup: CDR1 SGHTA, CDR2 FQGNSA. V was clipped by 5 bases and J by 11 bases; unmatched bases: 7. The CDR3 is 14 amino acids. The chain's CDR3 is CASSRRTGDPPLHF. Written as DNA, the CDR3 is TGTGCCAGCAGCCGACGGACAGGGGATCCACCCCTCCACTTT.

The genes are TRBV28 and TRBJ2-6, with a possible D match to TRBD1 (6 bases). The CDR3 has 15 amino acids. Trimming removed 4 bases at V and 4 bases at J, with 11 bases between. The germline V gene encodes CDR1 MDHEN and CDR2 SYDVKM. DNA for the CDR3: TGTGCCAGCAGTTCCCGGACAGCAGGGGCCAACGTCCTGACTTTC. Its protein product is CASSSRTAGANVLTF.

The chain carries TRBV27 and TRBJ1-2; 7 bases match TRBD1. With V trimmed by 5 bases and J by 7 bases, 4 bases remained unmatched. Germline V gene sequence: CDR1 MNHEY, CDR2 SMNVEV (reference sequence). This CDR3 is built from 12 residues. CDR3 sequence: CASSDRAFGYTF. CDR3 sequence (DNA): TGTGCCAGCAGTGACAGGGCCTTTGGCTACACCTTC.

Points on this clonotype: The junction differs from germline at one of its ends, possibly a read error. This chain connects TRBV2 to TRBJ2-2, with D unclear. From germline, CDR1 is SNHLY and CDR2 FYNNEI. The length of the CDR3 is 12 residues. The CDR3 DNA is TGTGCCAGCAGTATTTCCACCGGCGAGCTGTTTTTT. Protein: CASSISTGELFF.

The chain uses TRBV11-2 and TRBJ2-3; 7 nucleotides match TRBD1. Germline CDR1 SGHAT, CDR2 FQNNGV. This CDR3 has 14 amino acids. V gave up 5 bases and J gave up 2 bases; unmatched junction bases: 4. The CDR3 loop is CASSVGTATDTQYF. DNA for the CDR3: TGTGCCAGCAGCGTGGGGACAGCCACAGATACGCAGTATTTT.

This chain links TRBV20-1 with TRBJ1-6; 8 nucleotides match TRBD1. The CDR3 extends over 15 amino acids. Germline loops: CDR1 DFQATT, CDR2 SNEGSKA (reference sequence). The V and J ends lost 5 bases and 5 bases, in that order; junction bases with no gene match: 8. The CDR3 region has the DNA TGCAGTGCTGCCACCGCGGGACAGGATAATTCACCCCTCCACTTT. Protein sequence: CSAATAGQDNSPLHF.

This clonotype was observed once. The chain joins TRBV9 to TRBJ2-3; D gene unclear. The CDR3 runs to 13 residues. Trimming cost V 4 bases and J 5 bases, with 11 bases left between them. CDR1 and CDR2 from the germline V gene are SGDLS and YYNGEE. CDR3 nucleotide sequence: TGTGCCAGCAGCCCCTATAAAGGAGATACGCAGTATTTT. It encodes CASSPYKGDTQYF.

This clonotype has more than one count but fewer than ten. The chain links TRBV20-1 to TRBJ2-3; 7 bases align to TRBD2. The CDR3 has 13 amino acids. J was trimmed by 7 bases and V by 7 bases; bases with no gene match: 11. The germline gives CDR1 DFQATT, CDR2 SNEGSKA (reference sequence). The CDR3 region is CSVLTSRRYTQYF. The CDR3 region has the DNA TGCAGTGTTTTGACTAGCCGTAGGTATACGCAGTATTTT.

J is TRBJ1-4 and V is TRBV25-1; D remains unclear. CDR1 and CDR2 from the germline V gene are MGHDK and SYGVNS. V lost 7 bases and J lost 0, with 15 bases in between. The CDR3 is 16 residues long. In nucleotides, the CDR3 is TGTGCCAGCATGGCCTTCTCTACAGCAACTAATGAAAAACTGTTTTTT. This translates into CASMAFSTATNEKLFF.

This CDR3 is CASSTSGLPSEAFF. For the CDR3, the DNA is TGTGCCAGCAGTACCTCGGGACTCCCCTCCGAAGCTTTCTTT. The chain combines TRBV2 with TRBJ1-1; maybe TRBD1 (5 bases). The ends were cut back, 5 bases at V and 8 bases at J, with 18 bases in the middle. Germline loops: CDR1 SNHLY, CDR2 FYNNEI. CDR3 size: 14 residues.

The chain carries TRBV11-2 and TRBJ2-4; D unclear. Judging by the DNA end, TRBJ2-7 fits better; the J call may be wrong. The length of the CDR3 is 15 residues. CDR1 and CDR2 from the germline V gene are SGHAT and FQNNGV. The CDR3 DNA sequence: TGTGCCAGCAGCTTAACCTCTGGCAAACACTACGAGCAGTACTTC. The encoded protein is CASSLTSGKHYEQYF.

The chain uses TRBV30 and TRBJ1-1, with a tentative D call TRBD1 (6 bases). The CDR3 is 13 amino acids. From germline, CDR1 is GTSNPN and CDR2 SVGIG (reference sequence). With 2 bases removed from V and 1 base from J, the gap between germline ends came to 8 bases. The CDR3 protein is CAWSRTANTEAFF. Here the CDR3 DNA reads TGTGCCTGGAGTCGGACAGCGAACACTGAAGCTTTCTTT.